The rows below give T cell receptor beta chains drawn from one sample of a study of cytomegalovirus exposure and HLA in healthy donors. Here immunoSEQ multiplex PCR was the method, and the copy in TCRdb shows in-frame clones only, minus some. The data show 110,000 or so clones, with about 85% seen just once and around 3% held by the top ten. Material for sequencing was PBMCs. The receptors originated from a woman aged 18-29 years in good health and CMV-seronegative. Both conserved end residues are part of each CDR3. The size field is filled for only some rows; it gives once, few, many or a size class.

TRBJ2-3 . TRBV4-1 CASSQDGLAGGLIDTQYF
TRBJ1-2 . TRBV6-5 CASSLQGVYGYTF
TRBJ1-4 . TRBV5-1 CASSLALATNEKLFF
TRBJ1-1 . TRBV18 CASSPPPGNTEAFF
TRBJ1-5 once TRBV6-6 CASGPTDQPQHF
TRBJ2-7 once TRBV27 CASTMTLAGVGEQYF
TRBJ2-1 once TRBV5-1 CASSLVGGANEQFF
TRBJ2-5 . TRBV27 CASSLRVAETQYF
TRBJ2-5 . TRBV6-1 CASRFLGAPGTQYF
TRBJ2-5 . TRBV28 CASSSLGGQETQYF
TRBJ1-1 . TRBV6-1 CASSEWAEYVEAFF
TRBJ2-3 . TRBV11-3 CASSFRKRGGPDTQYF
TRBJ1-1 . TRBV28 CASRYRGTEAFF
TRBJ2-7 once TRBV6-1 CASSESRVGESEQYF
TRBJ2-7 . TRBV5-4 CASSYRDSRAEQYF
TRBJ1-4 . TRBV5-1 CASNPGTATNEKLFF
TRBJ2-2 . TRBV13 CASSPDPGQGSEGELFF
TRBJ1-1 . TRBV25-1 CASSEWQENTEAFF
TRBJ1-1 . TRBV28 CASSWTGTGGTEAFF
TRBJ1-1 . TRBV6-4 CASSETRDTSEAFF
TRBJ1-1 . TRBV9 CASSAMPRGTEAFF